This is a list of T cell receptor beta chains from one sample in a study of Tregs in tolerant kidney transplant recipients. Some clones are missing from TCRdb's copy, which holds only in-frame ones; the method was immunoSEQ multiplex PCR. The data hold 240,000 or so clones, with 65% to 85% observed a single time. Sequences were obtained from CD4+ T cells from blood. The receptors derive from a human donor in good health. Both conserved end residues are part of each CDR3. Fields, in order: J gene, clone size, V gene, D gene, CDR3 protein, CDR3 DNA. A D gene is named only where the DNA matches it firmly. The listing skips clone size in some rows; elsewhere it reads once, few, many or a size class.

J gene: TRBJ2-2
clone size: -
V gene: TRBV11-3
D gene: -
CDR3 protein: CASSLVIRGSGELFF
CDR3 DNA: TGTGCCAGCAGCTTAGTGATAAGGGGTTCCGGGGAGCTGTTTTTT

J gene: TRBJ1-3
clone size: -
V gene: TRBV19
D gene: -
CDR3 protein: CASSRAESGNTIYF
CDR3 DNA: TGTGCCAGTAGTCGTGCAGAGTCTGGAAACACCATATATTTT

J gene: TRBJ1-4
clone size: -
V gene: TRBV7-9
D gene: -
CDR3 protein: CASSLGPGRTEEKLFF
CDR3 DNA: TGTGCCAGCAGCTTGGGGCCGGGACGGACAGAAGAAAAACTGTTTTTT

J gene: TRBJ1-4
clone size: -
V gene: TRBV7-2
D gene: TRBD1
CDR3 protein: CASSLRQGVNEKLFF
CDR3 DNA: TGTGCCAGCAGCCTGAGACAGGGCGTCAATGAAAAACTGTTTTTT

J gene: TRBJ1-5
clone size: -
V gene: TRBV19
D gene: TRBD1
CDR3 protein: CASLGGTGDNQPQHF
CDR3 DNA: TGTGCCAGTTTAGGGGGGACAGGAGATAATCAGCCCCAGCATTTT

J gene: TRBJ2-2
clone size: -
V gene: TRBV15
D gene: TRBD2
CDR3 protein: CATSRASGGNTGELFF
CDR3 DNA: TGTGCCACCAGCAGAGCCAGCGGGGGGAACACCGGGGAGCTGTTTTTT

J gene: TRBJ2-1
clone size: -
V gene: TRBV6-5
D gene: -
CDR3 protein: CASSYSTRGEQFF
CDR3 DNA: TGTGCCAGCAGTTACTCGACCAGAGGTGAGCAGTTCTTC

J gene: TRBJ1-2
clone size: -
V gene: TRBV4-2
D gene: TRBD1
CDR3 protein: CASSPARGSNYGYTF
CDR3 DNA: TGTGCCAGCAGCCCAGCCAGGGGGTCTAACTATGGCTACACCTTC

J gene: TRBJ1-1
clone size: -
V gene: TRBV11-1
D gene: TRBD1
CDR3 protein: CASSVRGLRTEAFF
CDR3 DNA: TGTGCCAGCAGCGTCAGGGGGCTGAGGACTGAAGCTTTCTTT

J gene: TRBJ2-1
clone size: -
V gene: TRBV6-1
D gene: -
CDR3 protein: CASSNWGNNEQFF
CDR3 DNA: TGTGCCAGCAGCAATTGGGGTAACAATGAGCAGTTCTTC

J gene: TRBJ1-1
clone size: -
V gene: TRBV2
D gene: -
CDR3 protein: CASSVVGSTEAFF
CDR3 DNA: TGTGCCAGCAGTGTAGTTGGGAGCACTGAAGCTTTCTTT

J gene: TRBJ2-7
clone size: -
V gene: TRBV5-1
D gene: -
CDR3 protein: CASSLLGQSYEQYF
CDR3 DNA: TGCGCCAGCAGCTTGCTAGGGCAGTCCTACGAGCAGTACTTC

J gene: TRBJ2-3
clone size: -
V gene: TRBV7-6
D gene: TRBD1
CDR3 protein: CASSLKGQVLTDTQYF
CDR3 DNA: TGTGCCAGCAGCTTAAAGGGACAGGTCCTCACAGATACGCAGTATTTT

J gene: TRBJ2-7
clone size: -
V gene: TRBV6-6
D gene: TRBD2
CDR3 protein: CASSGSGGYEQYF
CDR3 DNA: TGTGCCAGCAGCGGTAGCGGGGGCTACGAGCAGTACTTC

J gene: TRBJ2-5
clone size: -
V gene: TRBV7-7
D gene: -
CDR3 protein: CASSAAGQETQYF
CDR3 DNA: TGTGCCAGCAGTGCGGCAGGCCAAGAGACCCAGTACTTC

J gene: TRBJ2-7
clone size: -
V gene: TRBV6-5
D gene: TRBD2
CDR3 protein: CASSPRGGVRYF
CDR3 DNA: TGTGCCAGCAGCCCGAGGGGAGGGGTACGATACTTC

J gene: TRBJ1-5
clone size: -
V gene: TRBV7-8
D gene: -
CDR3 protein: CASSSPRSGAPQHF
CDR3 DNA: TGTGCCAGCAGCTCCCCGCGCTCAGGAGCGCCCCAGCATTTT

J gene: TRBJ1-5
clone size: -
V gene: TRBV30
D gene: -
CDR3 protein: CAWSVSFNQPQHF
CDR3 DNA: TGTGCCTGGAGTGTTTCCTTCAATCAGCCCCAGCATTTT

J gene: TRBJ2-7
clone size: -
V gene: TRBV7-9
D gene: -
CDR3 protein: CASSFLGGYEQYF
CDR3 DNA: TGTGCCAGCAGCTTTCTCGGGGGCTACGAGCAGTACTTC

J gene: TRBJ2-7
clone size: -
V gene: TRBV19
D gene: -
CDR3 protein: CASTSDRREQYF
CDR3 DNA: TGTGCCAGTACCTCAGACCGGCGCGAGCAGTACTTC

J gene: TRBJ2-5
clone size: -
V gene: TRBV2
D gene: -
CDR3 protein: CASTEPNQETQYF
CDR3 DNA: TGTGCCAGCACCGAGCCCAACCAAGAGACCCAGTACTTC

J gene: TRBJ1-1
clone size: once
V gene: TRBV11-2
D gene: -
CDR3 protein: CASSLLRAEAFF
CDR3 DNA: TGTGCCAGCAGCTTACTCAGGGCTGAAGCTTTCTTT

J gene: TRBJ2-3
clone size: -
V gene: TRBV7-2
D gene: -
CDR3 protein: CASSLAGGNTDTQYF
CDR3 DNA: TGTGCCAGCAGCCTAGCAGGGGGGAACACAGATACGCAGTATTTT

J gene: TRBJ1-5
clone size: few
V gene: TRBV4-1
D gene: -
CDR3 protein: CASSQGTNNQPQHF
CDR3 DNA: TGCGCCAGCAGCCAAGGGACGAACAATCAGCCCCAGCATTTT

J gene: TRBJ2-3
clone size: -
V gene: TRBV7-9
D gene: -
CDR3 protein: CASRVQGSTDTQYF
CDR3 DNA: TGTGCCAGCAGAGTACAGGGTAGCACAGATACGCAGTATTTT

J gene: TRBJ2-5
clone size: -
V gene: TRBV19
D gene: TRBD1
CDR3 protein: CASRSSGTGAEETQYF
CDR3 DNA: TGTGCCAGTAGATCTTCCGGGACAGGGGCTGAAGAGACCCAGTACTTC

J gene: TRBJ2-1
clone size: -
V gene: TRBV6-5
D gene: TRBD2
CDR3 protein: CASSYSAGDYNEQFF
CDR3 DNA: TGTGCCAGCAGTTACTCGGCGGGAGATTACAATGAGCAGTTCTTC

J gene: TRBJ2-1
clone size: -
V gene: TRBV5-1
D gene: -
CDR3 protein: CASSLGASYNEQFF
CDR3 DNA: TGCGCCAGCAGTCTGGGGGCCTCCTACAATGAGCAGTTCTTC

J gene: TRBJ1-1
clone size: -
V gene: TRBV5-4
D gene: -
CDR3 protein: CASSSPTHGNTEAFF
CDR3 DNA: TGTGCCAGCAGCTCTCCGACTCATGGGAACACTGAAGCTTTCTTT

J gene: TRBJ2-3
clone size: -
V gene: TRBV6-1
D gene: -
CDR3 protein: CASSGGGATDTQYF
CDR3 DNA: TGTGCCAGCAGTGGAGGGGGGGCTACAGATACGCAGTATTTT

J gene: TRBJ2-2
clone size: -
V gene: TRBV7-9
D gene: TRBD2
CDR3 protein: CASSSLAGGPTGELFF
CDR3 DNA: TGTGCCAGCAGTTCACTAGCGGGGGGGCCCACCGGGGAGCTGTTTTTT

J gene: TRBJ1-6
clone size: -
V gene: TRBV18
D gene: TRBD1
CDR3 protein: CASSRDRFNSPLHF
CDR3 DNA: TGTGCCAGCTCCCGGGACAGGTTCAATTCACCCCTCCACTTT

J gene: TRBJ1-3
clone size: -
V gene: TRBV6-5
D gene: -
CDR3 protein: CASSPTGYSGNTIYF
CDR3 DNA: TGTGCCAGCAGTCCCACAGGGTACTCTGGAAACACCATATATTTT

J gene: TRBJ2-7
clone size: -
V gene: TRBV18
D gene: TRBD1
CDR3 protein: CASSPLPPDRVALDF
CDR3 DNA: TGTGCCAGCTCACCATTACCCCCCGACAGGGTCGCCCTTGACTTC

J gene: TRBJ2-2
clone size: -
V gene: TRBV10-1
D gene: -
CDR3 protein: CASSESGQSSNTGELFF
CDR3 DNA: TGCGCCAGCAGTGAGTCTGGCCAGTCGTCGAACACCGGGGAGCTGTTTTTT

J gene: TRBJ1-1
clone size: once
V gene: TRBV11-1
D gene: -
CDR3 protein: CASSHGATEAFF
CDR3 DNA: TGTGCCAGCAGCCACGGGGCGACTGAAGCTTTCTTT

J gene: TRBJ2-7
clone size: -
V gene: TRBV28
D gene: TRBD2
CDR3 protein: CASSQTSGLYEQYF
CDR3 DNA: TGTGCCAGCAGTCAGACTAGCGGACTATACGAGCAGTACTTC

J gene: TRBJ2-3
clone size: -
V gene: TRBV5-1
D gene: -
CDR3 protein: CASSFKVPDTQYF
CDR3 DNA: TGCGCCAGCAGCTTTAAGGTCCCAGATACGCAGTATTTT

J gene: TRBJ2-6
clone size: -
V gene: TRBV6-6
D gene: -
CDR3 protein: CASTPRGDSGANVLTF
CDR3 DNA: TGTGCCAGCACTCCTAGGGGGGACTCTGGGGCCAACGTCCTGACTTTC

J gene: TRBJ2-1
clone size: -
V gene: TRBV19
D gene: TRBD1
CDR3 protein: CASSSTGTGDNEQFF
CDR3 DNA: TGTGCCAGTAGTTCCACCGGGACAGGGGACAATGAGCAGTTCTTC